What follows describes a single T cell receptor (beta chain). The target of this receptor is not known. The record has no base qualities; no much larger clone is one base away. For sequencing of the TCRbeta CDR3 region, genomic DNA was extracted from the sorted cells. TCRbeta CDR3 regions were sequenced using the immunoSEQ Assay. The table comes from immuneACCESS by way of TCRdb, which keeps in-frame sequences with V and J called. Part of the clones is missing from these tables; in studies checked, under half for an unresolved V gene and the rest for unknown reasons. Here the sample has tens of thousands of clones; about 90% occur a single time. The leading ten clones occupy approximately 5% of the sample. The data are from a study of OX40 agonist ivuxolimab in advanced cancers. For context, the study as a whole: Ivuxolimab, which targeted the costimulatory receptor OX40 (CD134), was an agonistic, fully human IgG2 monoclonal antibody. The paper reports the monotherapy dose-escalation portion (N of about 54 patients) of the phase I ivuxolimab trial. Prior anti-PD-1, anti-PD-L1 or anti-CTLA-4 therapy was permitted, and 40% to 50% of dose-escalation patients had received checkpoint inhibitors. A male proportion of roughly 80% and a mean age of about 60 years, ranging from 23 to 79, were recorded for the dose-escalation cohort. Peripheral TCRbeta sequencing aimed to test whether ivuxolimab altered TCR sequence diversity and caused clonal T-cell expansion. Partial responses occurred in three dose-escalation patients: two with cutaneous melanoma and one with hepatocellular carcinoma. Intravenous ivuxolimab was administered to patients every 2 weeks at six dose levels: 0.01, 0.1, 0.3, 1.5, 3 and 10 mg/kg. Of the approximately 50 dose-escalation patients, hepatocellular carcinoma was present in around 19, melanoma in approximately 15, renal cell carcinoma in 9 and head and neck cancer in 9.

The research as a whole found: Low levels of normalized T-cell clonal expansion were also seen in some patients who did not respond. Clonal expansion of both CD4+ and CD8+ blood T cells was observed from baseline to week 6 at doses 0.1 to 3.0 mg/kg. After ivuxolimab, CD8+ T cells had more expanded clones than CD4+ T cells on average. In partial responders in the 0.1-3.0 mg/kg groups, normalized peripheral clonal expansion was found to be among the lowest, especially among CD8+ T cells. Antigen specificity was not determined for the clonally expanded peripheral T cells.

The germline V gene specifies SGHRS as CDR1 and YFSETQ as CDR2. The V and J ends are trimmed by 4 bases and 0 bases, leaving 19 bases between them. The CDR3 numbers 17 residues from cysteine through phenylalanine. Here the CDR3 DNA is all that survives: 51 bases in frame from base 1. Patients with autoimmune disease history or receiving systemic immunosuppression were excluded from the trial. Peripheral blood for TCR sequencing was drawn from every dose cohort at baseline, at cycle 4 day 1 and at cycle 7 day 1. Samples came from an open-label, multicenter, first-in-human phase I dose-escalation trial of ivuxolimab. Adults with locally advanced or metastatic melanoma, renal cell, hepatocellular, or head and neck squamous cell carcinoma were enrolled in the trial. Before TCR sequencing, CD4+ T cells and CD8+ T cells from peripheral blood were sorted into separate populations.

Sequenced material: CD4+ or CD8+ T cells sorted from blood, taken in a trial of the OX40 agonist ivuxolimab. This receptor was obtained from an adult with an advanced solid tumor such as melanoma, head and neck, liver or kidney cancer. The sequence joins TRBV5-1 to TRBJ1-2; too little of a D gene remains to name it. Here is the DNA: TGCGCCAGCAGCCTGGCCCCCCTGGGCCGAGCTAACTATGGCTACACCTTC. Its protein product is CASSLAPLGRANYGYTF.